The 11 T cell receptor beta chains listed next were all sequenced from one sample in a study of CD8 T cells in Susac syndrome. The authors reverse transcribed roughly 0.5 to 1 ug RNA with random hexamers. TCRdb re-called the immunoSEQ multiplex PCR reads through MiXCR, storing one row per CDR3 protein. The table shows more than 150,000 distinct CDR3 sequences, with 90% to 95% occurring only once. Sequencing was carried out using CD4+ T cells from PBMCs. The receptors were sampled from a human donor in good health.

J is TRBJ1-6 and V is TRBV10-3; tentatively, D is TRBD1 (5 bases). The CDR3 spans 14 residues. Between the trimmed V and J ends, which lost 9 bases and 8 bases, there was a span of 17 bases. Germline V lookup: CDR1 ENHRY, CDR2 SYGVKD. CDR3 bases: TGTGCCATTAAACAGATTTTAGGGGATTCACCCCTCCACTTT. This encodes CAIKQILGDSPLHF.

The chain combines TRBV4-3 with TRBJ2-3, with D tentatively TRBD2 (6 bases). This CDR3 has 14 residues. In germline, CDR1 is LGHNA, CDR2 YSLEER. V was shortened by 4 bases and J by 0 bases, with 8 bases between the two germline ends. This CDR3 reads CASSLSGSTDTQYF. The DNA of the CDR3 is TGCGCCAGCAGCCTTAGCGGTAGCACAGATACGCAGTATTTT.

This chain joins TRBV4-2 and TRBJ1-2, with D tentatively TRBD1 (6 bases). V lost 6 bases, J lost 0 bases, and 14 bases lay in between. This CDR3 region has 15 residues. Germline CDR1 reads LGHNA; CDR2 reads YNFKEQ. The CDR3 reads CASRPGEGANYGYTF. The DNA for the CDR3 is TGTGCCAGCAGACCAGGGGAGGGGGCTAACTATGGCTACACCTTC.

The rearrangement links TRBV9 to TRBJ2-7; 7 bases agree with TRBD2. This CDR3 spans 18 amino acids. CDR1 is SGDLS, CDR2 YYNGEE, per germline. V lost 4 bases, J lost 1 base, and 17 bases stayed unmatched. The CDR3 DNA follows: TGTGCCAGCAGCCCGACAACTCCCGGGACTACAACATCCTACGAGCAGTACTTC. Translated: CASSPTTPGTTTSYEQYF.

The rearrangement links TRBV14 to TRBJ2-7; D possibly corresponds to TRBD2 (5 bases). Germline V gene data show CDR1 as SGHDN and CDR2 as FVKESK. V was trimmed by 1 base and J by 4 bases, leaving 11 bases between them. This CDR3 is built from 14 residues. CDR3 sequence reads: CASSQGISEYEQYF. The CDR3 nucleotides read TGTGCCAGCAGCCAAGGTATTAGCGAGTACGAGCAGTACTTC.

This rearrangement joins TRBV15 to TRBJ2-7; the D is unclear. CDR1 is LNHNV, CDR2 YYDKDF, per germline (reference sequence). This CDR3 has 12 residues. The V gene lost 10 bases and the J gene lost 8 bases, with 18 bases spanning the gap. CDR3 amino acids: CAIPPPPPKQYF. CDR3 DNA sequence: TGTGCCATCCCTCCCCCTCCTCCGAAGCAGTACTTC.

The genes are TRBV3-1 and TRBJ2-5, with 12 bases identical to TRBD2. The trim removed 6 bases at V and 0 bases at J, leaving 2 bases unmatched. The CDR3 length is 15 residues. Germline CDR1 LGHDT, CDR2 YNNKEL (reference sequence). The CDR3 DNA reads TGTGCCAGCAGTTGGACTAGCGGGGACCAAGAGACCCAGTACTTC. It translates to CASSWTSGDQETQYF.

This chain joins TRBV29-1 and TRBJ2-6; perhaps TRBD1 as D (5 bases). The length of the CDR3 is 13 residues. Germline-derived CDR1 and CDR2 are SQVTM and ANQGSEA. V was trimmed by 6 bases and J by 2 bases, leaving 8 bases between them. The CDR3, as DNA: TGCAGCGTCAGGGCCCCTGGGGCCAACGTCCTGACTTTC. Translating gives CSVRAPGANVLTF.

This rearrangement joins TRBV29-1 to TRBJ2-5; 9 nucleotides match TRBD2. Germline V gene lookup returns CDR1 SQVTM and CDR2 ANQGSEA. The CDR3 sequence is 13 residues long. The J segment lost 7 bases and the V segment lost 2 bases, leaving 5 bases of the junction unmatched. CDR3 protein: CSVEQAGGLTQYF. DNA for the CDR3: TGCAGCGTTGAACAAGCGGGGGGTCTGACCCAGTACTTC. The full variable domain, rest sourced from reference TRBV29-1 and TRBJ2-5, is SAVISQKPSRDICQRGTSLTIQCQVDSQVTMMFWYRQQPGQSLTLIATANQGSEATYESGFVIDKFPISRPNLTFSTLTVSNMSPEDSSIYLCSVEQAGGLTQYFGPGTRLLVL.

The chain is built from TRBV29-1 and TRBJ1-4, with D perhaps TRBD1 (5 bases). The germline V and J ends were trimmed by 4 bases and 3 bases, with 15 bases remaining between them. CDR1 and CDR2 from the germline V gene are SQVTM and ANQGSEA. The CDR3 extends over 15 amino acids. CDR3: CSVVWGFASNEKLFF. CDR3 sequence (DNA): TGCAGCGTTGTCTGGGGGTTTGCGTCTAATGAAAAACTGTTTTTT.

The chain is built from TRBV30 and TRBJ2-2; D is undetermined. Looked up from germline, CDR1 is GTSNPN and CDR2 is SVGIG (reference sequence). Trimming cost V 1 base and J 7 bases, with 7 bases left between them. The CDR3 is 12 amino acids. CDR3 DNA: TGTGCCTGGAGTGGAGCGAACGGGGAGCTGTTTTTT. Protein: CAWSGANGELFF.